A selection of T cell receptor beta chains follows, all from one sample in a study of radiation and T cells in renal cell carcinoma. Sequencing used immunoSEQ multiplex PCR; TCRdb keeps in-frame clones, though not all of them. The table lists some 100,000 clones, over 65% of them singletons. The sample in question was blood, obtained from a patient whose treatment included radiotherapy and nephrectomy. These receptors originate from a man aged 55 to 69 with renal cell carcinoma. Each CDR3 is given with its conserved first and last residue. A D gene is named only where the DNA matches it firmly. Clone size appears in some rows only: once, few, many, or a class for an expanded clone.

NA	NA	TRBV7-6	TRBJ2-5	CASSLALAYSHEETQYF	TGTGCCAGCAGCTTAGCCCTAGCGTATTCTCATGAAGAGACCCAGTACTTC
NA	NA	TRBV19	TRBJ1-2	CASKLTANYGYTF	TGTGCCAGTAAACTGACAGCTAACTATGGCTACACCTTC
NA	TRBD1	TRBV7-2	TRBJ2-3	CASSGRDREADTQYF	TGTGCCAGCAGCGGGCGGGACAGGGAGGCAGATACGCAGTATTTT
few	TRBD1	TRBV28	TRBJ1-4	CAAFGTGAEKLFF	TGTGCCGCATTCGGGACAGGGGCTGAAAAACTGTTTTTT
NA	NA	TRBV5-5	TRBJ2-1	CASSLGQKYNEQFF	TGTGCCAGCAGCTTAGGACAGAAGTACAATGAGCAGTTCTTC
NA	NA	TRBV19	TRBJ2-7	CASSIPGNTYEQYF	TGTGCCAGTAGTATTCCCGGGAATACCTACGAGCAGTACTTC
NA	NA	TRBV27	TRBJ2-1	CASSPIHARAEQFF	TGTGCCAGCAGTCCGATCCACGCTCGGGCTGAGCAGTTCTTC
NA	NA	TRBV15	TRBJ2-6	CATSRDNIGGGSGANVLTF	TGTGCCACCAGCAGAGATAATATTGGAGGGGGCTCTGGGGCCAACGTCCTGACTTTC
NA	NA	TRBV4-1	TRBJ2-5	CASSPKQSRETQYF	TGCGCCAGCAGCCCTAAACAGTCACGAGAGACCCAGTACTTC
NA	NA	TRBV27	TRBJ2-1	CASSLSRADSPYNEQFF	TGTGCCAGCAGTTTATCGAGGGCGGACAGCCCCTACAATGAGCAGTTCTTC